The 19 T cell receptor beta chains listed next were all sequenced from one sample in a study of T cells after yellow fever vaccination. TCRdb recomputed calls from the 5' RACE reads with MiXCR, one row per CDR3 protein. The data hold roughly 260,000 distinct CDR3 sequences, with 10% to 15% observed a single time. The sequencing used CD4+ T cells sorted from PBMCs, collected 45 days after the yellow fever booster vaccination. These receptors were taken from a young man who received the YFV17D yellow fever vaccine.

The gene calls are TRBV6-5 and TRBJ2-3; no firm D call. Germline assignment: CDR1 MNHEY and CDR2 SVGAGI. V lost 6 bases to trimming and J lost 6 bases, with 7 bases between them. The length of the CDR3 is 11 residues. CDR3 DNA: TGTGCCAGCAGCGCAATGGATACGCAGTATTTT. This encodes CASSAMDTQYF.

The chain combines TRBV7-9 with TRBJ2-5; no firm D call. Trimming left V 5 bases short and J 5 bases short, with 9 bases between. Germline V gene data show CDR1 as SEHNR and CDR2 as FQNEAQ (reference sequence). This CDR3 is 12 amino acids long. DNA for the CDR3: TGTGCCAGCAGCGGTAGCCGGGAGACCCAGTACTTC. Translation: CASSGSRETQYF.

The chain carries TRBV6-5 and TRBJ2-3; TRBD2 agrees at 11 bases. This CDR3 comprises 17 residues. CDR1 is MNHEY, CDR2 SVGAGI, per germline. Trimming cost V 0 bases and J 0 bases; bases outside gene matches: 2. The CDR3 region is CASSYSRTSGSTDTQYF. CDR3 in DNA: TGTGCCAGCAGTTACTCGCGGACTAGCGGGAGCACAGATACGCAGTATTTT.

This clonotype turned up a few times. The chain carries TRBV12-3 or TRBV12-4 and TRBJ2-6; D is unresolved. The CDR3 extends over 13 amino acids. With 8 bases removed from V and 0 bases from J, the gap between germline ends came to 5 bases. CDR3 sequence (DNA): TGTGCCAGCGGTAACTCTGGGGCCAACGTCCTGACTTTC. Encoded protein: CASGNSGANVLTF.

This clonotype was counted once. This sequence joins TRBV28 and TRBJ2-5, with D hard to call. Trimming left V 6 bases short and J 0 bases short, with 2 bases between. Germline values: CDR1 MDHEN, CDR2 SYDVKM. The CDR3 spans 11 residues. CDR3 in DNA: TGTGCCAGCAGGGACCAAGAGACCCAGTACTTC. Protein: CASRDQETQYF.

CDR3 residues: CASSPRLFLGTNEQFF. CDR3 coding DNA: TGTGCCAGCAGTCCCCGACTATTCCTGGGGACCAATGAGCAGTTCTTC. This sequence joins TRBV12-3 or TRBV12-4 and TRBJ2-1; tentatively, D is TRBD1 or TRBD2 (5 bases each). Trimming cost V 5 bases and J 6 bases, with 20 bases left between them. CDR3 length: 16 amino acids.

Many counts were recorded for this clonotype. The rearrangement links TRBV10-3 to TRBJ2-5; D is unclear. The germline V gene has CDR1 ENHRY and CDR2 SYGVKD. The length of the CDR3 is 12 residues. The V and J ends lost 2 bases and 5 bases respectively, with 6 bases between them. The CDR3 nucleotides are TGTGCCATCAGTGAGGTGGTGGAGACCCAGTACTTC. This translates into CAISEVVETQYF.

The chain is built from TRBV12-3 or TRBV12-4 and TRBJ2-1; TRBD2 matches 8 bases. The CDR3 runs 15 residues. After removal of 3 bases from V and 6 bases from J, the junction contained 7 bases not matched to a gene. CDR3 nucleotides: TGTGCCAGCAGTTTGGGAGGCGGGAGGTCCAATGAGCAGTTCTTC. The encoded protein is CASSLGGGRSNEQFF.

The chain has TRBV19 and TRBJ2-7; D gene uncertain. The CDR3 runs to 17 residues. Germline-derived CDR1 and CDR2 are LNHDA and SQIVND (reference sequence). V gave up 3 bases and J gave up 6 bases, with 24 bases separating them. CDR3 protein: CASSIASLFGSWGEQYF. The CDR3 nucleotides are TGTGCCAGTAGTATTGCAAGCCTATTTGGGTCCTGGGGCGAGCAGTACTTC.

This clonotype has a handful of counts. The chain is built from TRBV18 and TRBJ2-7; tentatively, D is TRBD1 or TRBD2 (6 bases each). Trimming removed 6 bases from V and 4 bases from J, with 16 bases in between. CDR1 is KGHSH and CDR2 is LQKENI in the germline V gene. This CDR3 contains 14 residues. CDR3 coding DNA: TGTGCCAGCTCTCCGCGGGACATAAGTTACGAGCAGTACTTC. As protein: CASSPRDISYEQYF.

The chain uses TRBV12-3 or TRBV12-4 and TRBJ1-1, with D possibly matching TRBD1 (6 bases). The CDR3 covers 15 residues. Trimming took 6 bases from V and 1 from J, leaving 15 bases between them. The CDR3 reads CASSLQGLGNTEAFF. The DNA for the CDR3 is TGTGCCAGCAGCTTACAGGGTTTAGGGAACACTGAAGCTTTCTTT.

This clonotype was detected a few times. DNA of the CDR3: TGCGCCAGCAGCAACACAGGATACCTGGATACGCAGTATTTT. It encodes CASSNTGYLDTQYF. The chain couples TRBV5-1 to TRBJ2-3; maybe TRBD1 (5 bases). The CDR3 is 14 amino acids. The germline V gene encodes CDR1 SGHRS and CDR2 YFSETQ. Trimming shortened V by 4 bases and J by 6 bases, and 15 bases separated the two germline ends.

The CDR3 sequence is CSAGRLAGGTDLYEQYF. In nucleotides, the CDR3 is TGCAGTGCTGGTAGGCTAGCGGGAGGCACGGACCTATACGAGCAGTACTTC. This rearrangement joins TRBV20-1 to TRBJ2-7, with TRBD2 matching 11 bases. The ends lost 5 bases at V and 4 bases at J; junction bases unmatched: 16. CDR3 length equals 17 residues. CDR1 and CDR2 from the germline V gene are DFQATT and SNEGSKA (reference sequence).

Here the CDR3 reads CASSLARTEGELFF. The CDR3 bases are TGTGCCAGCAGCTTAGCACGGACGGAAGGGGAGCTGTTTTTT. This chain uses TRBV7-2 with TRBJ2-2; D gene unclear. This CDR3 has 14 residues. Germline values: CDR1 SGHTA, CDR2 FQGNSA. Trimming took off 0 bases at V and 8 bases at J, with 10 bases between the two ends. The full variable domain, its missing parts supplied by reference TRBV7-2 and TRBJ2-2, is GAGVSQSPSNKVTEKGKDVELRCDPISGHTALYWYRQSLGQGLEFLIYFQGNSAPDKSGLPSDRFSAERTGGSVSTLTIQRTQQEDSAVYLCASSLARTEGELFFGEGSRLTVL.

Regarding this clonotype: One end of the junction varies from germline; a read error may be responsible. This rearrangement joins TRBV28 to TRBJ2-7, with D unclear. This CDR3 is built from 12 residues. Germline CDR1 MDHEN, CDR2 SYDVKM. Here the CDR3 DNA reads TGTGCCAGCACCACTGTAGGCGGCCCAGTCCACTTC. Encoded protein: CASTTVGGPVHF.

In this sample, this clonotype turned up a few times. This chain connects TRBV11-2 to TRBJ2-5; D gene unclear. In germline, CDR1 is SGHAT, CDR2 FQNNGV. V was shortened by 4 bases and J by 7 bases, with 10 bases between the two germline ends. The CDR3 sequence is 12 residues long. Here the CDR3 DNA reads TGTGCCAGCAGCTCCCCCGGGCGGACCCAGTACTTC. Translating it yields CASSSPGRTQYF.

The chain joins TRBV5-1 to TRBJ2-3; 12 nucleotides match TRBD2. This CDR3 is built from 16 residues. Per germline, CDR1 SGHRS and CDR2 YFSETQ. After removal of 3 bases from V and 5 bases from J, the junction contained 7 bases not matched to a gene. The CDR3 reads CASSSRTSGNGDTQYF. In nucleotides, the CDR3 is TGCGCCAGCAGCTCACGGACTAGCGGGAATGGAGATACGCAGTATTTT.

This clonotype was counted only a few times. V gene TRBV7-8 combines with J gene TRBJ1-2; D gene ambiguous. Germline loops: CDR1 SGHVS, CDR2 FQNEAQ. V lost 3 bases, J lost 5 bases, and 7 bases lay in between. This CDR3 has 12 amino acids. CDR3 in DNA: TGTGCCAGCAGCTTCGACCTATATGGCTACACCTTC. Protein: CASSFDLYGYTF.

This clonotype was detected only a few times. This sequence joins TRBV25-1 and TRBJ1-2; 8 positions agree with TRBD1. Germline CDR1 is MGHDK and CDR2 is SYGVNS. Germline trimming cut 5 bases from V and 6 bases from J; bases unmatched to any gene: 5. The CDR3 is 13 amino acids. Here the CDR3 reads CASSITTGDGYTF. CDR3 in DNA: TGTGCCAGCAGTATAACGACAGGGGATGGCTACACCTTC.